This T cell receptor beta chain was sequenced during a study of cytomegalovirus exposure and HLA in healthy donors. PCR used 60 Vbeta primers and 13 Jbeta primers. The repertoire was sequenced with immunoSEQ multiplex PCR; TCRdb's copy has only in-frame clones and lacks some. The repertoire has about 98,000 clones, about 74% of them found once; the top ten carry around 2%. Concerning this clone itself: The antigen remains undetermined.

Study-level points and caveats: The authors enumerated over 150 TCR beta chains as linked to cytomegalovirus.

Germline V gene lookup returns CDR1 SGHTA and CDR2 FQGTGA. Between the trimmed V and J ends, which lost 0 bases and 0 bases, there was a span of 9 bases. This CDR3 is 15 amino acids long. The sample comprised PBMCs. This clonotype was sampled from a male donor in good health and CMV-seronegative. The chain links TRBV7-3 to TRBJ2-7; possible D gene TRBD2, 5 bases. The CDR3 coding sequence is TGTGCCAGCAGCTTAACCGGGGAAAGCTCCTACGAGCAGTACTTC. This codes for CASSLTGESSYEQYF.